These T cell receptor beta chains were read from a single sample in a study of ipilimumab plus nivolumab after autologous stem cell transplantation. Repertoires were generated with immunoSEQ multiplex PCR, while TCRdb's copy carries only in-frame clones and drops some. In the table there are around 15,000 clones, approximately 80% of which are singletons. The sequences come from PBMCs, collected in a trial of ipilimumab plus nivolumab as post-transplant consolidation. These receptors all stem from a male donor with diffuse large B-cell lymphoma. CDR3s include the opening cysteine and the closing phenylalanine or tryptophan. The D gene is left open where the match is weak. Rows may omit the clone size; those that give it use once, few, many or a size class.

clone size: medium-sized
V gene: TRBV13
J gene: TRBJ1-1
D gene: TRBD1
CDR3 protein: CASSSGTALRTEAFF
CDR3 DNA: TGTGCCAGCAGCTCCGGGACAGCCCTGAGGACTGAAGCTTTCTTT

clone size: .
V gene: TRBV7-4
J gene: TRBJ1-5
D gene: .
CDR3 protein: CASSLAGREVDPNQPQHF
CDR3 DNA: TGTGCCAGCAGCCTGGCCGGCAGGGAAGTTGACCCCAATCAGCCCCAGCATTTT

clone size: .
V gene: TRBV7-9
J gene: TRBJ2-5
D gene: .
CDR3 protein: CASSLVGGMETQYF
CDR3 DNA: TGTGCCAGCAGCTTAGTCGGAGGGATGGAGACCCAGTACTTC

clone size: .
V gene: TRBV7-8
J gene: TRBJ1-1
D gene: .
CDR3 protein: CASSLALHTEAFF
CDR3 DNA: TGTGCCAGCAGCTTAGCCTTGCACACTGAAGCTTTCTTT

clone size: .
V gene: TRBV10-1
J gene: TRBJ2-3
D gene: TRBD1
CDR3 protein: CASSERDRKDTDTQYF
CDR3 DNA: TGCGCCAGCAGTGAAAGGGACAGAAAGGACACAGATACGCAGTATTTT

clone size: .
V gene: TRBV5-4
J gene: TRBJ2-7
D gene: .
CDR3 protein: CASSLGGDTYEQYF
CDR3 DNA: TGTGCCAGCAGCTTGGGCGGGGACACCTACGAGCAGTACTTC

clone size: .
V gene: TRBV6-5
J gene: TRBJ1-4
D gene: .
CDR3 protein: CASSYRPSHRGEKLFF
CDR3 DNA: TGTGCCAGCAGTTACCGACCTAGTCACCGGGGTGAAAAACTGTTTTTT

clone size: .
V gene: TRBV12-5
J gene: TRBJ1-3
D gene: .
CDR3 protein: CASGLPGPDTIYF
CDR3 DNA: TGTGCTAGTGGTTTGCCGGGGCCTGACACCATATATTTT

clone size: once
V gene: TRBV6-1
J gene: TRBJ1-2
D gene: .
CDR3 protein: CASSEWTNYGYTF
CDR3 DNA: TGTGCCAGCAGTGAATGGACAAACTATGGCTACACCTTC

clone size: .
V gene: TRBV19
J gene: TRBJ2-5
D gene: .
CDR3 protein: CASSIAGETQYF
CDR3 DNA: TGTGCCAGTAGTATAGCAGGAGAGACCCAGTACTTC

clone size: .
V gene: TRBV4-3
J gene: TRBJ2-6
D gene: TRBD2
CDR3 protein: CASSQDLTSGGVTANVLTF
CDR3 DNA: TGCGCCAGCAGCCAAGATCTGACTAGCGGGGGGGTTACGGCCAACGTCCTGACTTTC

clone size: .
V gene: TRBV15
J gene: TRBJ2-1
D gene: .
CDR3 protein: CATSRARALGDEQFF
CDR3 DNA: TGTGCCACCAGCAGAGCGCGGGCTCTTGGGGATGAGCAGTTCTTC

clone size: .
V gene: TRBV10-3
J gene: TRBJ2-3
D gene: .
CDR3 protein: CATNFGLADTQYF
CDR3 DNA: TGTGCCACCAATTTCGGGCTAGCGGATACGCAGTATTTT

clone size: .
V gene: TRBV2
J gene: TRBJ2-4
D gene: TRBD2
CDR3 protein: CASGGVGPKNIQYF
CDR3 DNA: TGTGCCAGTGGGGGGGTTGGGCCCAAAAACATTCAGTACTTC

clone size: .
V gene: TRBV6-1
J gene: TRBJ2-2
D gene: .
CDR3 protein: CAGAGLNTGELFF
CDR3 DNA: TGTGCCGGGGCTGGGCTAAACACCGGGGAGCTGTTTTTT

clone size: few
V gene: TRBV27
J gene: TRBJ2-5
D gene: .
CDR3 protein: CASSFEGAETQYF
CDR3 DNA: TGTGCCAGCAGTTTTGAGGGTGCCGAGACCCAGTACTTC

clone size: .
V gene: TRBV15
J gene: TRBJ1-4
D gene: .
CDR3 protein: CATSRDVNGKLFF
CDR3 DNA: TGTGCCACCAGCAGAGACGTGAATGGGAAACTGTTTTTT

clone size: .
V gene: TRBV25-1
J gene: TRBJ2-4
D gene: .
CDR3 protein: CATVGVGKVGWENIQYF
CDR3 DNA: TGTGCCACCGTCGGCGTTGGAAAGGTCGGGTGGGAGAACATTCAGTACTTC

clone size: .
V gene: TRBV7-9
J gene: TRBJ1-4
D gene: .
CDR3 protein: CASSLVVLATNEKLFF
CDR3 DNA: TGTGCCAGCAGCTTAGTAGTGTTGGCAACTAATGAAAAACTGTTTTTT

clone size: .
V gene: TRBV4-1
J gene: TRBJ1-5
D gene: .
CDR3 protein: CASSQGGRGRAGQPQHF
CDR3 DNA: TGCGCCAGCAGCCAAGGGGGTCGGGGACGGGCTGGTCAGCCCCAGCATTTT

clone size: .
V gene: TRBV5-1
J gene: TRBJ2-1
D gene: TRBD2
CDR3 protein: CASSLGLAGGINEQFF
CDR3 DNA: TGCGCCAGCAGCTTGGGACTAGCGGGGGGGATCAATGAGCAGTTCTTC

clone size: .
V gene: TRBV5-1
J gene: TRBJ2-3
D gene: .
CDR3 protein: CASSLGRGTDTQYF
CDR3 DNA: TGCGCCAGCAGCTTGGGTCGGGGAACAGATACGCAGTATTTT

clone size: .
V gene: TRBV27
J gene: TRBJ1-1
D gene: .
CDR3 protein: CASSLSLARALVTEAFF
CDR3 DNA: TGTGCCAGCAGTTTATCCCTGGCCAGGGCATTGGTCACTGAAGCTTTCTTT

clone size: .
V gene: TRBV7-7
J gene: TRBJ2-3
D gene: .
CDR3 protein: CASSLNWQSTDTQYF
CDR3 DNA: TGTGCTAGCAGCTTAAATTGGCAGAGCACAGATACGCAGTATTTT

clone size: .
V gene: TRBV7-8
J gene: TRBJ1-1
D gene: .
CDR3 protein: CASSLNGEAFF
CDR3 DNA: TGTGCCAGCAGCTTAAATGGTGAAGCTTTCTTT

clone size: .
V gene: TRBV7-2
J gene: TRBJ1-5
D gene: .
CDR3 protein: CASSSAGVYNQPQHF
CDR3 DNA: TGTGCCAGCAGCTCCGCGGGGGTCTACAATCAGCCCCAGCATTTT